The present T cell receptor (beta chain) was sequenced within a study of blood T cells in healthy people across ages. The junction had 9 bases not matched to a gene; V was cut back by 6 bases and J by 3 bases. There are 16 residues in the CDR3. Looked up from germline, CDR1 is LNHNV and CDR2 is YYDKDF (reference sequence). A second about 7 to 12 cycle PCR used barcoded and J-beta primers. One entry per CDR3 protein results from TCRdb running MiXCR on the 5' RACE reads. The table lists about 1.6 million distinct CDR3 sequences, roughly a third of them singletons. The J gene is TRBJ2-1, the V gene TRBV15; TRBD1 agrees at 9 bases. This sequence originates from a young woman in good health. Sequencing was done on a sample of blood. CDR3 region: CATRATGTGFYNEQFF. DNA for the CDR3: TGTGCCACCAGGGCAACCGGGACAGGGTTCTACAATGAGCAGTTCTTC.